Shown below are 18 T cell receptor beta chains from a single sample sequenced in a study of identifying expanded T cells in peripheral blood. The data were produced by immunoSEQ multiplex PCR, yet TCRdb's version contains in-frame clones alone and is incomplete. The sample holds some 78,000 clones, 88% seen once. The sample taken for sequencing was blood. The receptor source for this set is a person between 18 and 75 years old in good health.

The chain has TRBV5-6 and TRBJ1-3; D is unresolved. With 2 bases removed from V and 3 bases from J, the gap between germline ends came to 6 bases. Germline CDR1 SGHDT, CDR2 YYEEEE. The CDR3 runs 13 residues. The CDR3 loop reads CASSLGSGNTIYF. CDR3 DNA sequence: TGTGCCAGCAGCTTAGGTAGTGGAAACACCATATATTTT.

The chain carries TRBV21-1 and TRBJ1-2; TRBD1 is taken as the D call from the table, unchecked against the DNA. TRBV21-1 is a pseudogene segment. CDR3 size: 15 residues. The CDR3 DNA reads TGTGCCAGCAGCAAAGAAGACAGGTTGAACTATGGCTACACCTTC. It is translated as CASSKEDRLNYGYTF.

The genes are TRBV5-1 and TRBJ2-3; the match to TRBD2 covers 7 bases. This CDR3 region has 15 residues. Germline V gives CDR1 SGHRS, CDR2 YFSETQ. Trimming removed 4 bases from V and 0 bases from J; junction bases left unmatched: 5. The CDR3 reads CASSLGGKSTDTQYF. The CDR3 coding sequence is TGCGCCAGCAGCCTGGGAGGGAAGAGCACAGATACGCAGTATTTT.

The V gene is TRBV27, the J gene TRBJ2-1; possibly TRBD1 or TRBD2 for D (6 bases each). V was trimmed by 2 bases and J by 4 bases, leaving 21 bases between them. The CDR3 is 18 amino acids. The germline V gene encodes CDR1 MNHEY and CDR2 SMNVEV (reference sequence). CDR3 loop: CASSLIRPGAYGYNEQFF. The CDR3 DNA reads TGTGCCAGCAGTTTAATTCGGCCGGGGGCATACGGGTACAATGAGCAGTTCTTC.

The chain carries TRBV7-8 and TRBJ2-6, with TRBD1 matching over 7 bases. The CDR3 is 15 amino acids. The ends lost 6 bases at V and 8 bases at J; junction bases unmatched: 10. CDR1 is SGHVS and CDR2 is FQNEAQ in the germline V gene. The CDR3 region has the DNA TGTGCCAGCAGTTCCTCGCCCAGGGGGTCCAACGTCCTGACTTTC. Translation: CASSSSPRGSNVLTF.

This chain links TRBV10-1 with TRBJ2-3; D may be TRBD2 (7 bases). CDR3 length: 15 residues. In germline, CDR1 is WNHNN, CDR2 SYGVQD (reference sequence). Trimming cost V 2 bases and J 7 bases, with 16 bases left between them. DNA for the CDR3: TGCGCCAGCAGTGAGAGGGGGGGGCTCGGGTATACGCAGTATTTT. Translated, it gives CASSERGGLGYTQYF.

This chain joins TRBV7-9 and TRBJ2-1; D may be TRBD2 (6 bases). This CDR3 is built from 19 residues. Trimming removed 4 bases at V and 4 bases at J, with 26 bases between. Germline-derived CDR1 and CDR2 are SEHNR and FQNEAQ (reference sequence). The CDR3 sequence: CASSSGRGSVGGEYNEQFF. CDR3 nucleotide sequence: TGTGCCAGCAGCTCTGGCCGGGGGAGCGTCGGCGGGGAGTACAATGAGCAGTTCTTC.

CDR3 residues: CASSLSPGATYEQYF. Written as DNA, the CDR3 is TGTGCCAGCAGCCTCAGCCCGGGTGCGACCTACGAGCAGTACTTC. The chain couples TRBV7-2 to TRBJ2-7; D remains ambiguous. Trimming took 5 bases from V and 2 from J, leaving 16 bases between them. This CDR3 is 15 amino acids long. Germline V gene lookup returns CDR1 SGHTA and CDR2 FQGNSA. Together with reference TRBV7-2 and TRBJ2-7, the CDR3 gives the full variable domain: GAGVSQSPSNKVTEKGKDVELRCDPISGHTALYWYRQSLGQGLEFLIYFQGNSAPDKSGLPSDRFSAERTGGSVSTLTIQRTQQEDSAVYLCASSLSPGATYEQYFGPGTRLTVT.

This clone has more than one count but fewer than ten. The chain joins TRBV15 to TRBJ1-5; D might be TRBD1 (5 bases). The CDR3 totals 14 residues. The V end lost 1 base, the J end lost 4 bases, and 8 bases lay between the germline ends. Germline V gene lookup returns CDR1 LNHNV and CDR2 YYDKDF (reference sequence). DNA for the CDR3: TGTGCCACCAGCAGAGTAGGGGAAAATCAGCCCCAGCATTTT. It encodes CATSRVGENQPQHF. Supplemented by reference TRBV15 and TRBJ1-5, the full variable domain reads DAMVIQNPRYQVTQFGKPVTLSCSQTLNHNVMYWYQQKSSQAPKLLFHYYDKDFNNEADTPDNFQSRRPNTSFCFLDIRSPGLGDTAMYLCATSRVGENQPQHFGDGTRLSIL.

The chain carries TRBV6-4 and TRBJ2-1; tentatively, D is TRBD1 (7 bases). Trimming shortened V by 4 bases and J by 9 bases, and 19 bases separated the two germline ends. The CDR3 runs 15 residues. The V gene's germline CDR1 is MRHNA and CDR2 SNTAGT. The DNA for the CDR3 is TGTGCCAGCAGTGCCGAGGAGGGGGCCCACGGTGAGCAGTTCTTC. Protein: CASSAEEGAHGEQFF.

This chain uses TRBV5-5 with TRBJ1-6; D may be TRBD1 (5 bases). The V end lost 0 bases, the J end lost 4 bases, and 8 bases lay between the germline ends. This CDR3 is 15 amino acids long. The germline V gene encodes CDR1 SGHKS and CDR2 YYEKEE (reference sequence). The CDR3, as DNA: TGTGCCAGCAGCTTGGCGACAGTGTATAATTCACCCCTCCACTTT. Translated: CASSLATVYNSPLHF.

V and J are TRBV5-6 and TRBJ2-3; no clear D. The CDR3 sequence is 16 residues long. Trimming took off 4 bases at V and 1 base at J, with 16 bases between the two ends. Looked up from germline, CDR1 is SGHDT and CDR2 is YYEEEE. The CDR3 region is CASSPPGGAGTDTQYF. The CDR3 region has the DNA TGTGCCAGCAGCCCCCCCGGCGGAGCCGGCACAGATACGCAGTATTTT.

The chain joins TRBV23-1 to TRBJ1-6; D not certain. TRBV23-1 qualifies as an ORF whose function is uncertain. This CDR3 contains 16 residues. Trimming left V 0 bases short and J 7 bases short, with 13 bases between. This chain's CDR3 is CASSQSGGRANSPLHF. The DNA for the CDR3 is TGCGCCAGCAGTCAATCGGGAGGAAGGGCAAATTCACCCCTCCACTTT.

This clone was counted between two and nine times. The rearrangement joins TRBV2 to TRBJ1-6; D ambiguous. This CDR3 is 12 amino acids long. V was pared by 6 bases and J by 9 bases, with 9 bases between. Germline CDR1 SNHLY, CDR2 FYNNEI. CDR3 region: CASRLEGSPLHF. The CDR3 DNA follows: TGTGCCAGCAGACTCGAGGGTTCACCCCTCCACTTT. Drawing the rest from reference TRBV2 and TRBJ1-6, the complete variable domain is EPEVTQTPSHQVTQMGQEVILRCVPISNHLYFYWYRQILGQKVEFLVSFYNNEISEKSEIFDDQFSVERPDGSNFTLKIRSTKLEDSAMYFCASRLEGSPLHFGNGTRLTVT.

The chain has TRBV27 and TRBJ2-1; D gene unclear. From germline, CDR1 is MNHEY and CDR2 SMNVEV (reference sequence). V lost 5 bases and J lost 0, with 5 bases in between. The CDR3 is 13 amino acids. The CDR3 is CASSQYSYNEQFF. The CDR3 DNA is TGTGCCAGCAGTCAATACTCCTACAATGAGCAGTTCTTC.

Only a few counts were recorded for this clone. J is TRBJ1-2 and V is TRBV6-1; weak D call: TRBD1 (5 bases). Germline V gives CDR1 MNHNS, CDR2 SASEGT. CDR3 size: 15 residues. V lost 6 bases, J lost 2 bases, and 16 bases lay in between. The CDR3 here is CASSQGRGGNYGYTF. The CDR3 nucleotides read TGTGCCAGCAGCCAGGGCCGGGGAGGAAACTATGGCTACACCTTC.

In its sample, this clone was seen once. The V gene is TRBV4-1, the J gene TRBJ2-7; D remains unclear. The ends were cut back, 0 bases at V and 3 bases at J, with 12 bases in the middle. This CDR3 has 15 amino acids. Germline V gene data show CDR1 as MGHRA and CDR2 as YSYEKL. In DNA, the CDR3 is TGCGCCAGCAGCCAAGATCCGGTCTCGAACTACGAGCAGTACTTC. Translation gives CASSQDPVSNYEQYF.

The CDR3, as DNA: TGTGCCAGCAGCTTATCTGGATCTATGGGGAATGAGCAGTTCTTC. It codes for CASSLSGSMGNEQFF. The J gene is TRBJ2-1, the V gene TRBV13; D gene uncertain. CDR1 and CDR2 from the germline V gene are PRHDT and FYEKMQ (reference sequence). Deletions cut 2 bases from V and 7 bases from J, with 15 bases between. The CDR3 is made up of 15 amino acids.